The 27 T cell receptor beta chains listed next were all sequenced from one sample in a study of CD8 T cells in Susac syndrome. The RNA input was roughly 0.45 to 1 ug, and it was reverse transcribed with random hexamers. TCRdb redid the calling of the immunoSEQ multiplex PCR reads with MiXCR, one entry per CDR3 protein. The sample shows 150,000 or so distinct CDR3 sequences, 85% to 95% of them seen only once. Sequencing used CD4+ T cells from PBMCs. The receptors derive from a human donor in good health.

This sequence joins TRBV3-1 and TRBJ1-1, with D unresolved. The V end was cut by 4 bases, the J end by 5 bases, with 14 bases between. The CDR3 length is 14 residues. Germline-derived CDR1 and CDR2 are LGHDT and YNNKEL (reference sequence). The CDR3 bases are TGTGCCAGCAGCCCCGAGAGGGAAAGGACTGAAGCTTTCTTT. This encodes CASSPERERTEAFF. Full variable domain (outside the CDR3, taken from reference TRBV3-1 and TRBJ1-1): DTAVSQTPKYLVTQMGNDKSIKCEQNLGHDTMYWYKQDSKKFLKIMFSYNNKELIINETVPNRFSPKSPDKAHLNLHINSLELGDSAVYFCASSPERERTEAFFGQGTRLTVV.

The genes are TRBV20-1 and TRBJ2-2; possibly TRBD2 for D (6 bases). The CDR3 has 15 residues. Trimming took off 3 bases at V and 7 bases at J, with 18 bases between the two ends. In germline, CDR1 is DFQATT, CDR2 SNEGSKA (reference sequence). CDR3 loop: CSARRAGGVVGELFF. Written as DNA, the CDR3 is TGCAGTGCTAGGCGGGCCGGAGGGGTGGTCGGGGAGCTGTTTTTT.

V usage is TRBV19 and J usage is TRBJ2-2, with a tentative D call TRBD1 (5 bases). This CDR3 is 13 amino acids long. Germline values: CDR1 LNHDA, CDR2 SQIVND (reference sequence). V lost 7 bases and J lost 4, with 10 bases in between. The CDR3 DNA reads TGTGCCAGTAACCTAAGGGGCACCGGGGAGCTGTTTTTT. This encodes CASNLRGTGELFF.

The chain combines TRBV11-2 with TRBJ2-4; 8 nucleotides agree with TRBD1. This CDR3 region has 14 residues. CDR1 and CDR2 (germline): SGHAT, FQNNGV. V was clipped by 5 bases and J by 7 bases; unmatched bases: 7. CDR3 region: CASSPSPGGNIQYF. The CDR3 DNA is TGTGCCAGCAGCCCCTCCCCAGGGGGCAACATTCAGTACTTC.

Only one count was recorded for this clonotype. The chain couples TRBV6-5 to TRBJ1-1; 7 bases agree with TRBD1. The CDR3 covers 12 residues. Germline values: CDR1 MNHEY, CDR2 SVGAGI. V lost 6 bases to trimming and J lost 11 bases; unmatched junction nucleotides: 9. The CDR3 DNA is TGTGCCAGCAGGCCAAGGGGGCGGAGGGCTTTCTTT. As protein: CASRPRGRRAFF.

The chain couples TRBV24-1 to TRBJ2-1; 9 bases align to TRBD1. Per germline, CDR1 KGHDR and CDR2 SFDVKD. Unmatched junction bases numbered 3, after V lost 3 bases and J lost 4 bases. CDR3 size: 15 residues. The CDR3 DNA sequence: TGTGCCACCAGTGATAATGGACAGGGGTACAATGAGCAGTTCTTC. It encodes CATSDNGQGYNEQFF.

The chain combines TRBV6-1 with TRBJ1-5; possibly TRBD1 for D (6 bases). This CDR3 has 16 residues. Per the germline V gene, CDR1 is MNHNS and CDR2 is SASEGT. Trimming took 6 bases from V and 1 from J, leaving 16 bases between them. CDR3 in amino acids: CASSPRGPQSNQPQHF. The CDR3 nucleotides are TGTGCCAGCAGCCCCAGGGGACCTCAGAGCAATCAGCCCCAGCATTTT.

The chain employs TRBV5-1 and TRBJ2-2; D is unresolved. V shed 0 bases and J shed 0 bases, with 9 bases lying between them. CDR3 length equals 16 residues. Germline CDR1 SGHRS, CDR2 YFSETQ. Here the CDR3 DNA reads TGCGCCAGCAGCTTGGCCGTTAGGGCGAACACCGGGGAGCTGTTTTTT. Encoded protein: CASSLAVRANTGELFF. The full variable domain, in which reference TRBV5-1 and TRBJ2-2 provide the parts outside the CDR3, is KAGVTQTPRYLIKTRGQQVTLSCSPISGHRSVSWYQQTPGQGLQFLFEYFSETQRNKGNFPGRFSGRQFSNSRSEMNVSTLELGDSALYLCASSLAVRANTGELFFGEGSRLTVL.

This CDR3 is CASSYSVTASYNSPLHF. In nucleotides, the CDR3 is TGTGCCAGCAGTTACTCGGTGACAGCGTCTTATAATTCACCCCTCCACTTT. The chain recombines TRBV6-5 with TRBJ1-6; the D gene is possibly TRBD1 (5 bases). CDR1 and CDR2 (germline): MNHEY, SVGAGI. The CDR3 runs to 17 residues. The V end lost 0 bases, the J end lost 4 bases, and 13 bases lay between the germline ends.

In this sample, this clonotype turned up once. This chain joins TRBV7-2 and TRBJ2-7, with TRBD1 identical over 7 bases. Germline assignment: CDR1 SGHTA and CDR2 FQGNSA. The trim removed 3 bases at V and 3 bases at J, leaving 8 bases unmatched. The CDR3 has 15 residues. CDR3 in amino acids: CASSLRTGDNYEQYF. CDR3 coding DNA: TGTGCCAGCAGCTTGAGGACAGGCGATAACTACGAGCAGTACTTC.

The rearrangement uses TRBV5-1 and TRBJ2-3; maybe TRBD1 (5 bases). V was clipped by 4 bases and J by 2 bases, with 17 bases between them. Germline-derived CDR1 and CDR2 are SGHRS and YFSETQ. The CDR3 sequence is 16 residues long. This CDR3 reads CASSTRVKGNTDTQYF. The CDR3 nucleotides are TGCGCCAGCAGCACCCGCGTAAAGGGGAACACAGATACGCAGTATTTT. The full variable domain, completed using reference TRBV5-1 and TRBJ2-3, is KAGVTQTPRYLIKTRGQQVTLSCSPISGHRSVSWYQQTPGQGLQFLFEYFSETQRNKGNFPGRFSGRQFSNSRSEMNVSTLELGDSALYLCASSTRVKGNTDTQYFGPGTRLTVL.

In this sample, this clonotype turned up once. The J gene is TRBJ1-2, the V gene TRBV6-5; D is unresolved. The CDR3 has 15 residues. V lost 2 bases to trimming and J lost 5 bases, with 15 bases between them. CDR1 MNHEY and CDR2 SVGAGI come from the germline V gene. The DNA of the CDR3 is TGTGCCAGCAGTTACGACGGTGCAGGCCCTTATGGCTACACCTTC. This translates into CASSYDGAGPYGYTF.

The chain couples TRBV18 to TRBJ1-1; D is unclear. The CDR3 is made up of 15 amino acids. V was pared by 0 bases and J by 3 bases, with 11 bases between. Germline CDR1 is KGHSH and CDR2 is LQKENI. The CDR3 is CASSPPGNLYTEAFF. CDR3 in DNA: TGTGCCAGCTCACCACCGGGGAACCTTTACACTGAAGCTTTCTTT.

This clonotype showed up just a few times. The DNA for the CDR3 is TGTGCCAGCAGCCCCGGAGGTGGCAATCAGCCCCAGCATTTT. Translated: CASSPGGGNQPQHF. The chain carries TRBV7-3 and TRBJ1-5; D not certain. This CDR3 comprises 14 residues. CDR1 SGHTA and CDR2 FQGTGA come from the germline V gene. Trimming removed 5 bases at V and 2 bases at J, with 10 bases between.

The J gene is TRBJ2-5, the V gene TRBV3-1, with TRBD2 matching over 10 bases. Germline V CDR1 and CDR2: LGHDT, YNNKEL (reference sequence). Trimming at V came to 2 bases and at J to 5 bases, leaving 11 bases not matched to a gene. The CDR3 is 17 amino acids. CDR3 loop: CASSQILAGAPGETQYF. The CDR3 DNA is TGTGCCAGCAGCCAAATTCTAGCGGGGGCCCCGGGGGAGACCCAGTACTTC.

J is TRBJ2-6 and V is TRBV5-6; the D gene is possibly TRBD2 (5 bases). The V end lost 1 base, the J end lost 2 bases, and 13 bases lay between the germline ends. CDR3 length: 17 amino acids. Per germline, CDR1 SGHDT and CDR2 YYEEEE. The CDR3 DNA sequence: TGTGCCAGCAGCTTGCGTCGGCTGAGGGCTGGGGCCAACGTCCTGACTTTC. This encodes CASSLRRLRAGANVLTF.

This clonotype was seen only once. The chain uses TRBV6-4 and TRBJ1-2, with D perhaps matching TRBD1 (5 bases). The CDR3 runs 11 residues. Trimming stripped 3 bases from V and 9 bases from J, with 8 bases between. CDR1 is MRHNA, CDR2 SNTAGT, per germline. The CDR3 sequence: CASSEGGSYTF. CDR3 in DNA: TGTGCCAGCAGTGAGGGGGGAAGCTACACCTTC.

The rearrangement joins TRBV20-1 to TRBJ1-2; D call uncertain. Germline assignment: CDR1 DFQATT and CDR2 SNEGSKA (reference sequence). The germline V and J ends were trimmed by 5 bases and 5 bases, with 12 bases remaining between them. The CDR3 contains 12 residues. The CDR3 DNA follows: TGCAGTGCTCCCGGCAGTTTGTATGGCTACACCTTC. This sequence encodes CSAPGSLYGYTF.

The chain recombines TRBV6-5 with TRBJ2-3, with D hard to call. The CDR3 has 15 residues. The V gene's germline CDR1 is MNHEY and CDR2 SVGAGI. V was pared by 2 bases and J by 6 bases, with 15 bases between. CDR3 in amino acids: CASSYNSLSGDTQYF. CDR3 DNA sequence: TGTGCCAGCAGTTACAACAGTCTCAGTGGTGATACGCAGTATTTT.

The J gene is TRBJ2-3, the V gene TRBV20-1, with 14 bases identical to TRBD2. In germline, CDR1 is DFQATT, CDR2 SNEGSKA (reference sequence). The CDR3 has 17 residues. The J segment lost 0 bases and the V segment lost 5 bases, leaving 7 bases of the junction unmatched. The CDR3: CSAHTGTSGGSTDTQYF. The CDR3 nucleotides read TGCAGTGCTCATACCGGGACTAGCGGGGGAAGCACAGATACGCAGTATTTT.

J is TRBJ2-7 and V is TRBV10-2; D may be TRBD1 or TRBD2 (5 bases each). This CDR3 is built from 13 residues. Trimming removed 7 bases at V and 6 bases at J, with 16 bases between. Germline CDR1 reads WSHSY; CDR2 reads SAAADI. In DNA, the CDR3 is TGCGCCAGCATGAGGGGCCAAGGAGGCGAGCAGTACTTC. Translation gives CASMRGQGGEQYF.

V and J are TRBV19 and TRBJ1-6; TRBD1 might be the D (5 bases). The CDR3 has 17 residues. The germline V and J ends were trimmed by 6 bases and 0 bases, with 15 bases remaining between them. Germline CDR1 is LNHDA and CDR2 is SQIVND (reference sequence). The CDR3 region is CASSPEAGSSYNSPLHF. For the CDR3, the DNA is TGTGCCAGTAGCCCTGAGGCAGGGAGCTCCTATAATTCACCCCTCCACTTT.

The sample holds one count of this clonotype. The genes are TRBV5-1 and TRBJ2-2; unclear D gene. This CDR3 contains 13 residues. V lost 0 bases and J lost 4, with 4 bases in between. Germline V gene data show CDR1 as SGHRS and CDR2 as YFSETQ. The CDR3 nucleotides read TGCGCCAGCAGCTTGGAGAGCACCGGGGAGCTGTTTTTT. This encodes CASSLESTGELFF.

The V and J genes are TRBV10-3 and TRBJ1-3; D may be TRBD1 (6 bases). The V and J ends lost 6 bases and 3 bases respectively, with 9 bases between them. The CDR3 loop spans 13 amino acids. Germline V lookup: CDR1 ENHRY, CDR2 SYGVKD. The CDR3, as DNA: TGTGCCATCAGGGAGGACAGTGGAAACACCATATATTTT. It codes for CAIREDSGNTIYF.

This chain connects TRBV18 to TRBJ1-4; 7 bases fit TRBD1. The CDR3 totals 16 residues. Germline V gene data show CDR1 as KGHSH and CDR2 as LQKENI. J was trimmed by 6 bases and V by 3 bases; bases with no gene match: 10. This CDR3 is CASSPDRGRGDEKLFF. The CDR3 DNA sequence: TGTGCCAGCTCACCCGACAGAGGCAGGGGGGATGAAAAACTGTTTTTT.

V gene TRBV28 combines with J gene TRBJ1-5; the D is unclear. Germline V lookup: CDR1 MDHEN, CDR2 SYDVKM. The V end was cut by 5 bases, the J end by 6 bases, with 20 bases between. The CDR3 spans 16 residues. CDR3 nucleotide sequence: TGTGCCAGCAGTCCCCCCCTTGCGGCGTTCGGTCAGCCCCAGCATTTT. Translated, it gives CASSPPLAAFGQPQHF.

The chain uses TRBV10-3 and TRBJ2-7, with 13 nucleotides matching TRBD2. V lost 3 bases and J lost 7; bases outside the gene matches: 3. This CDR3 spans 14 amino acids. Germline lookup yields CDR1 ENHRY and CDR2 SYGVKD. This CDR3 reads CAISDGLAGEEQYF. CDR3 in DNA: TGTGCCATCAGTGATGGACTAGCGGGGGAAGAGCAGTACTTC.